A single sample is the source of the 17 T cell receptor beta chains below, sequenced in a study of PD-1 blockade in mismatch repair-deficient tumors. Libraries were prepared by immunoSEQ multiplex PCR; TCRdb keeps only in-frame clonotypes and omits some of them. The repertoire consists of over 60,000 clones, with more than 70% occurring once and the leading ten covering more than 11%. The sample consisted of peripheral blood, taken 52 weeks after starting pembrolizumab. These receptors all come from an adult with mismatch repair-deficient cancer.

This clone was recorded a few times. J is TRBJ1-2 and V is TRBV18; D may be TRBD1 (5 bases). Trimming stripped 0 bases from V and 2 bases from J, with 10 bases between. The CDR3 totals 15 residues. The germline V gene has CDR1 KGHSH and CDR2 LQKENI. Written as DNA, the CDR3 is TGTGCCAGCTCACCACCGGGGGACGGGAACTATGGCTACACCTTC. It codes for CASSPPGDGNYGYTF.

The chain employs TRBV5-1 and TRBJ2-3, with a possible D match to TRBD2 (5 bases). Germline CDR1 SGHRS, CDR2 YFSETQ. The CDR3 runs to 13 residues. V lost 3 bases and J lost 7, with 12 bases in between. In DNA form, the CDR3 reads TGCGCCAGCAGCTCGGAGGTAGCTAATACGCAGTATTTT. Translated: CASSSEVANTQYF.

Comments on this clone: One junction end does not reproduce the germline sequence, and a read error may be involved. The chain links TRBV10-3 to TRBJ2-7; the D call may be TRBD1 or TRBD2 (5 bases each). This CDR3 comprises 15 residues. CDR1 is ENHRY and CDR2 is SYGVKD in the germline V gene. The CDR3, as DNA: TGTGCCATCAGTCCTTTGGGTGGGACCTCCAACGAGCAGTACTTC. Its protein is CAISPLGGTSNEQYF.

The chain employs TRBV4-1 and TRBJ2-5; 7 nucleotides agree with TRBD1. Losses at the gene ends were 2 bases for V and 5 bases for J; bases not matched to a gene: 8. The length of the CDR3 is 15 residues. Germline V gene data show CDR1 as MGHRA and CDR2 as YSYEKL. The CDR3 spells CASSQHDREWETQYF. The DNA of the CDR3 is TGCGCCAGCAGCCAACACGACAGGGAGTGGGAGACCCAGTACTTC.

The rearrangement links TRBV28 to TRBJ2-5; 9 bases fit TRBD1. The V and J ends lost 4 bases and 1 base, in that order; junction bases with no gene match: 7. The CDR3 is made up of 16 amino acids. CDR1 and CDR2 (germline): MDHEN, SYDVKM. CDR3 loop: CASSSWTGAPQETQYF. The CDR3 DNA is TGTGCCAGCAGTTCCTGGACAGGGGCTCCCCAAGAGACCCAGTACTTC.

The chain has TRBV4-3 and TRBJ1-1; 8 bases line up with TRBD1. With V trimmed by 1 base and J by 9 bases, 13 bases remained unmatched. Germline assignment: CDR1 LGHNA and CDR2 YSLEER. The length of the CDR3 is 16 residues. The CDR3: CASSQARGPSPHQAFF. The DNA of the CDR3 is TGCGCCAGCAGCCAAGCCAGGGGGCCAAGCCCGCATCAAGCTTTCTTT.

The chain has TRBV2 and TRBJ2-7; D is possibly TRBD1 or TRBD2 (5 bases each). In germline, CDR1 is SNHLY, CDR2 FYNNEI. This CDR3 spans 13 amino acids. V was pared by 6 bases and J by 2 bases, with 11 bases between. In nucleotides, the CDR3 is TGTGCCAGCAGCTTGGGGACCCCCTACGAGCAGTACTTC. Translating gives CASSLGTPYEQYF.

The V call is TRBV11-3, the J call TRBJ2-5, with D perhaps TRBD2 (5 bases). Trimming cost V 3 bases and J 5 bases, with 16 bases left between them. This CDR3 comprises 15 residues. Germline V gene lookup returns CDR1 SGHNT and CDR2 YENEEA. The CDR3 loop is CASSFRKDFGETQYF. The CDR3 DNA sequence: TGTGCCAGCAGCTTCCGTAAGGACTTTGGGGAGACCCAGTACTTC.

This rearrangement joins TRBV19 to TRBJ1-5; tentative D call: TRBD1 (6 bases). V was trimmed by 5 bases and J by 7 bases, leaving 12 bases between them. Germline CDR1 and CDR2: LNHDA and SQIVND (reference sequence). The CDR3 is made up of 13 amino acids. The DNA for the CDR3 is TGTGCCAGTAGTCTACAGGGCCCCCAGCCCCAGCATTTT. Translated, it gives CASSLQGPQPQHF.

This chain links TRBV20-1 with TRBJ2-7; D possibly matches TRBD1 or TRBD2 (6 bases each). Per the germline V gene, CDR1 is DFQATT and CDR2 is SNEGSKA (reference sequence). This CDR3 has 11 amino acids. Trimming shortened V by 1 base and J by 8 bases, and 9 bases separated the two germline ends. DNA for the CDR3: TGCAGTGCTAGAGGGGGGGCCCAGCAGTACTTC. Amino acids: CSARGGAQQYF.

Only a few counts were recorded for this clone. This chain joins TRBV9 and TRBJ1-5; 7 nucleotides align to TRBD1. V trimming: 3 bases; J trimming: 7 bases; junction bases outside the gene matches: 7. In germline, CDR1 is SGDLS, CDR2 YYNGEE. The CDR3 contains 14 residues. For the CDR3, the DNA is TGTGCCAGCAGCGCCGGTCAGGGGGGCCAGCCCCAGCATTTT. Translating it yields CASSAGQGGQPQHF.

J is TRBJ2-1 and V is TRBV5-1; D may correspond to TRBD1 or TRBD2 (5 bases each). Per germline, CDR1 SGHRS and CDR2 YFSETQ. CDR3 size: 15 residues. The V end was cut by 0 bases, the J end by 7 bases, with 14 bases between. CDR3 loop: CASSLASGPGNEQFF. The CDR3 DNA is TGCGCCAGCAGCTTGGCGTCAGGGCCGGGGAATGAGCAGTTCTTC.

The gene calls are TRBV6-6 and TRBJ2-7, with 11 bases fitting TRBD1. The CDR3 totals 15 residues. J lost 3 bases, V lost 8 bases, and 9 bases had no gene match. Looked up from germline, CDR1 is MNHNY and CDR2 is SVGAGI (reference sequence). CDR3 sequence reads: CASEPRGTGGYEQYF. CDR3 nucleotides: TGTGCCAGCGAACCACGCGGGACAGGGGGCTACGAGCAGTACTTC.

The V and J genes are TRBV11-2 and TRBJ2-2, with TRBD1 matching over 8 bases. The CDR3 totals 16 residues. Germline values: CDR1 SGHAT, CDR2 FQNNGV. Losses at the gene ends were 1 base for V and 4 bases for J; bases not matched to a gene: 5. The CDR3 loop reads CASSLVQGEVTGELFF. In DNA form, the CDR3 reads TGTGCCAGCAGCTTAGTACAGGGGGAAGTCACCGGGGAGCTGTTTTTT. The full variable domain, completed using reference TRBV11-2 and TRBJ2-2, is EAGVAQSPRYKIIEKRQSVAFWCNPISGHATLYWYQQILGQGPKLLIQFQNNGVVDDSQLPKDRFSAERLKGVDSTLKIQPAKLEDSAVYLCASSLVQGEVTGELFFGEGSRLTVL.

CDR3 region: CASSTRDTRTDTQYF. The CDR3 DNA reads TGTGCCAGCAGTACCCGGGACACCCGCACAGATACGCAGTATTTT. V usage is TRBV27 and J usage is TRBJ2-3; the D gene is possibly TRBD1 (6 bases). Deletions cut 5 bases from V and 1 base from J, with 13 bases between. This CDR3 comprises 15 residues. Germline CDR1 reads MNHEY; CDR2 reads SMNVEV (reference sequence).

The rearrangement joins TRBV19 to TRBJ2-7, with 9 positions matching TRBD1. The V gene end was trimmed by 4 bases and the J gene end by 3 bases; junction bases not matched to a gene: 13. Germline V gene data show CDR1 as LNHDA and CDR2 as SQIVND (reference sequence). CDR3 length: 17 residues. CDR3 nucleotides: TGTGCCAGTAGTAACGTTAGGGAACAGGGGGCTTTCTACGAGCAGTACTTC. This encodes CASSNVREQGAFYEQYF.

The chain is built from TRBV7-2 and TRBJ2-1; TRBD1 might be the D (6 bases). V was pared by 5 bases and J by 9 bases, with 17 bases between. Germline loops: CDR1 SGHTA, CDR2 FQGNSA. This CDR3 is 14 amino acids long. CDR3 sequence: CASSQPYRAAEQFF. CDR3 coding DNA: TGTGCCAGCAGCCAACCTTACAGGGCCGCTGAGCAGTTCTTC.